These 26 T cell receptor beta chains originate from one sample sequenced in a study of T cells in localized non-small cell lung cancer. The assay was immunoSEQ multiplex PCR, and TCRdb's table has in-frame clones only and misses some. Among tens of thousands of clones listed, approximately 80% were seen once. The sample was peripheral blood, taken before any cancer treatment. The origin of the receptors is a female donor at least 60 years old with stage II squamous cell lung carcinoma.

J is TRBJ1-2 and V is TRBV19; no clear D gene. The CDR3 has 14 residues. V was clipped by 3 bases and J by 2 bases, with 10 bases between them. Germline CDR1 and CDR2: LNHDA and SQIVND (reference sequence). DNA for the CDR3: TGTGCCAGTAGTATTGTGAGCAGCAACTATGGCTACACCTTC. It translates to CASSIVSSNYGYTF.

The rearrangement links TRBV21-1 to TRBJ2-4; the table's D gene call, TRBD2, was not cross checked with the DNA. TRBV21-1 counts as a pseudogene. The CDR3 contains 19 residues. The CDR3: CASTQTVQEGGLAKNIQYF. DNA of the CDR3: TGTGCCAGCACCCAAACGGTACAGGAGGGGGGGCTAGCCAAAAACATTCAGTACTTC.

This rearrangement joins TRBV7-3 to TRBJ1-1; the D gene is possibly TRBD1 (6 bases). The V gene lost 5 bases and the J gene lost 13 bases, with 14 bases spanning the gap. This CDR3 spans 11 amino acids. Germline CDR1 SGHTA, CDR2 FQGTGA. The chain's CDR3 is CASSTQGPLFF. The CDR3 DNA follows: TGTGCCAGCAGCACACAGGGACCACTTTTCTTT.

The chain joins TRBV19 to TRBJ2-7; a possible D gene is TRBD2 (7 bases). CDR3 length: 12 amino acids. The V gene lost 5 bases and the J gene lost 6 bases, with 11 bases spanning the gap. Per the germline V gene, CDR1 is LNHDA and CDR2 is SQIVND (reference sequence). The CDR3 sequence is CASSAGGREQYF. In nucleotides, the CDR3 is TGTGCCAGTAGTGCCGGGGGGCGCGAGCAGTACTTC.

J is TRBJ1-6 and V is TRBV19; D is uncertain. The CDR3 is 13 amino acids. Germline CDR1 LNHDA, CDR2 SQIVND (reference sequence). V was clipped by 0 bases and J by 10 bases, with 7 bases between them. The CDR3 sequence is CASSIDEGSPLHF. CDR3 sequence (DNA): TGTGCCAGTAGTATAGACGAAGGCTCACCCCTCCACTTT.

This sequence joins TRBV7-3 and TRBJ2-1; D may correspond to TRBD1 or TRBD2 (6 bases each). The CDR3 has 15 amino acids. Looked up from germline, CDR1 is SGHTA and CDR2 is FQGTGA. The V end was cut by 2 bases, the J end by 7 bases, with 15 bases between. CDR3 amino acids: CASSLAHREENEQFF. The DNA for the CDR3 is TGTGCCAGCAGCTTAGCTCACAGGGAGGAGAATGAGCAGTTCTTC.

The chain links TRBV15 to TRBJ1-5; possible D gene TRBD1, 5 bases. Germline CDR1 is LNHNV and CDR2 is YYDKDF (reference sequence). Trimming pared 0 bases from V and 0 bases from J, leaving 9 bases between. CDR3 length equals 16 residues. The DNA of the CDR3 is TGTGCCACCAGCAGAGATCGGGGGAATAGCAATCAGCCCCAGCATTTT. This codes for CATSRDRGNSNQPQHF.

This clone was observed a few times. V is TRBV19 and J is TRBJ1-1; D call uncertain. The CDR3 contains 13 residues. Looked up from germline, CDR1 is LNHDA and CDR2 is SQIVND (reference sequence). Trimming pared 5 bases from V and 7 bases from J, leaving 14 bases between. The CDR3 spells CASSRPAGLEAFF. In nucleotides, the CDR3 is TGTGCCAGTAGTCGGCCCGCTGGCCTTGAAGCTTTCTTT.

This chain links TRBV19 with TRBJ1-2, with D possibly matching TRBD1 (5 bases). This CDR3 is built from 16 residues. Germline CDR1 LNHDA, CDR2 SQIVND (reference sequence). Trimming took off 2 bases at V and 2 bases at J, with 15 bases between the two ends. Here the CDR3 reads CASSILSPGTNYGYTF. CDR3 sequence (DNA): TGTGCCAGTAGTATACTCAGCCCAGGGACCAACTATGGCTACACCTTC.

J is TRBJ1-2 and V is TRBV7-9; weak D call: TRBD1 (6 bases). Trimming stripped 2 bases from V and 4 bases from J, with 11 bases between. The CDR3 has 14 residues. The germline CDR1 and CDR2 sequences are SEHNR and FQNEAQ (reference sequence). CDR3 amino acids: CASSLPGATYGYTF. The CDR3 DNA sequence: TGTGCCAGCAGCTTACCGGGGGCCACCTATGGCTACACCTTC.

V is TRBV2 and J is TRBJ2-3; D is perhaps TRBD1 (5 bases). Per germline, CDR1 SNHLY and CDR2 FYNNEI. V was pared by 4 bases and J by 3 bases, with 14 bases between. CDR3 size: 15 residues. CDR3 DNA sequence: TGTGCCAGCAGTGGCCAAGCAGGGAATACAGATACGCAGTATTTT. Protein product: CASSGQAGNTDTQYF.

The chain employs TRBV7-2 and TRBJ1-2; 7 nucleotides align to TRBD1. The CDR3 length is 12 residues. CDR1 and CDR2 (germline): SGHTA, FQGNSA. Unmatched junction bases numbered 7, after V lost 8 bases and J lost 7 bases. CDR3: CASGSDRAGYTF. Written as DNA, the CDR3 is TGTGCCAGCGGATCAGACAGGGCTGGCTACACCTTC.

J is TRBJ1-1 and V is TRBV11-2; a weak D match, TRBD1 (5 bases). This CDR3 spans 14 amino acids. Germline values: CDR1 SGHAT, CDR2 FQNNGV. V was trimmed by 3 bases and J by 4 bases, leaving 12 bases between them. This chain's CDR3 is CASSFRGGGTEAFF. CDR3 DNA sequence: TGTGCCAGCAGCTTTAGGGGAGGCGGCACTGAAGCTTTCTTT.

This clone was counted only a few times. The genes are TRBV6-1 and TRBJ1-1, with no clear D. This CDR3 spans 14 amino acids. Germline values: CDR1 MNHNS, CDR2 SASEGT. V lost 6 bases and J lost 0, with 11 bases in between. The CDR3 bases are TGTGCCAGCAGGCGGGCAGATATGAACACTGAAGCTTTCTTT. Protein sequence: CASRRADMNTEAFF.

V usage is TRBV5-1 and J usage is TRBJ2-1; D possibly corresponds to TRBD2 (7 bases). V was cut by 2 bases and J by 8 bases, with 11 bases left in between. Germline CDR1 and CDR2: SGHRS and YFSETQ. The CDR3 runs 13 residues. CDR3 in DNA: TGCGCCAGCAGCTTCCAGGGGAGGGATGAGCAGTTCTTC. Residues: CASSFQGRDEQFF.

V is TRBV7-6 and J is TRBJ1-5; D perhaps matches TRBD1 (5 bases). Germline V lookup: CDR1 SGHVS, CDR2 FNYEAQ. Trimming stripped 5 bases from V and 3 bases from J, with 14 bases between. This CDR3 spans 15 amino acids. The CDR3 bases are TGTGCCAGCAGCCCTCAGGGAGAGATCAATCAGCCCCAGCATTTT. Encoded protein: CASSPQGEINQPQHF.

This rearrangement joins TRBV27 to TRBJ1-5; TRBD1 is a possible D gene (6 bases). The CDR3 contains 14 residues. V was pared by 2 bases and J by 7 bases, with 12 bases between. The germline CDR1 and CDR2 sequences are MNHEY and SMNVEV (reference sequence). Here the CDR3 DNA reads TGTGCCAGCAGTTTAGACGGGGGCGGACAGCCCCAGCATTTT. Its translation: CASSLDGGGQPQHF.

V gene TRBV6-5 combines with J gene TRBJ2-1; D not resolved. The CDR3 extends over 13 amino acids. The germline gives CDR1 MNHEY, CDR2 SVGAGI. Trimming cost V 0 bases and J 12 bases, with 12 bases left between them. CDR3 sequence (DNA): TGTGCCAGCAGTTACTCGATGGCCAAAGGGCAGTTCTTC. Protein product: CASSYSMAKGQFF.

The chain is built from TRBV7-9 and TRBJ2-4; D is uncertain. CDR1 SEHNR and CDR2 FQNEAQ come from the germline V gene (reference sequence). The CDR3 consists of 16 residues. The V gene lost 3 bases and the J gene lost 5 bases, with 17 bases spanning the gap. The CDR3 reads CASSFGSGSRQNIQYF. In DNA form, the CDR3 reads TGTGCCAGCAGCTTTGGGTCGGGCAGCCGACAAAACATTCAGTACTTC.

This chain uses TRBV19 with TRBJ1-2, with a weak D call TRBD1 (5 bases). CDR1 is LNHDA, CDR2 SQIVND, per germline (reference sequence). Trimming took off 7 bases at V and 2 bases at J, with 11 bases between the two ends. CDR3 length: 13 residues. CDR3 sequence reads: CASISPGNYGYTF. DNA for the CDR3: TGTGCCAGTATAAGCCCAGGGAACTATGGCTACACCTTC.

This clone was found a few times. V gene TRBV6-5 combines with J gene TRBJ2-5, with 7 bases matching TRBD1. CDR3 length equals 11 residues. V trimming: 2 bases; J trimming: 12 bases; junction bases outside the gene matches: 3. Germline V gene sequence: CDR1 MNHEY, CDR2 SVGAGI. The CDR3 DNA sequence: TGTGCCAGCAGTTACGGCGGACAGGAGTACTTC. Translated, it gives CASSYGGQEYF.

The chain joins TRBV5-1 to TRBJ1-4; no clear D gene. The CDR3 totals 16 residues. Trimming took 0 bases from V and 4 from J, leaving 13 bases between them. CDR1 is SGHRS, CDR2 YFSETQ, per germline. The CDR3 DNA is TGCGCCAGCAGCTTGGAGGCCGCGGAGAATAATGAAAAACTGTTTTTT. Residues: CASSLEAAENNEKLFF.

The rearrangement uses TRBV5-4 and TRBJ2-7; 9 positions match TRBD2. The CDR3 consists of 15 residues. Germline V gene lookup returns CDR1 SGHNT and CDR2 YYREEE (reference sequence). The junction had 12 bases not matched to a gene; V was cut back by 4 bases and J by 7 bases. CDR3: CASSPRLAVGIEQYF. In DNA form, the CDR3 reads TGTGCCAGCAGCCCGCGACTAGCGGTAGGGATAGAGCAGTACTTC.

Only one count was recorded for this clone. The rearrangement joins TRBV5-1 to TRBJ2-5; 8 nucleotides agree with TRBD1. The junction had 11 bases not matched to a gene; V was cut back by 6 bases and J by 4 bases. This CDR3 has 15 amino acids. Germline lookup yields CDR1 SGHRS and CDR2 YFSETQ. The CDR3 coding sequence is TGCGCCAGCACCCCAGGACAGGGTCGGGGAGAGACCCAGTACTTC. It codes for CASTPGQGRGETQYF.

This chain connects TRBV29-1 to TRBJ1-1; D is uncertain. Germline assignment: CDR1 SQVTM and CDR2 ANQGSEA. V dropped 7 bases and J dropped 4 bases, with 13 bases sitting between them. The CDR3 covers 12 residues. CDR3 residues: CSGGGAGTEAFF. The CDR3 DNA follows: TGCAGCGGGGGTGGCGCCGGCACTGAAGCTTTCTTT.

This clone has only a few counts. The chain links TRBV5-4 to TRBJ2-5, with D maybe TRBD2 (6 bases). CDR3 length: 14 amino acids. The V gene lost 4 bases and the J gene lost 1 base, with 11 bases spanning the gap. Germline V CDR1 and CDR2: SGHNT, YYREEE (reference sequence). The CDR3 spells CASSAGTFQETQYF. CDR3 DNA sequence: TGTGCCAGCAGCGCCGGGACTTTCCAAGAGACCCAGTACTTC.